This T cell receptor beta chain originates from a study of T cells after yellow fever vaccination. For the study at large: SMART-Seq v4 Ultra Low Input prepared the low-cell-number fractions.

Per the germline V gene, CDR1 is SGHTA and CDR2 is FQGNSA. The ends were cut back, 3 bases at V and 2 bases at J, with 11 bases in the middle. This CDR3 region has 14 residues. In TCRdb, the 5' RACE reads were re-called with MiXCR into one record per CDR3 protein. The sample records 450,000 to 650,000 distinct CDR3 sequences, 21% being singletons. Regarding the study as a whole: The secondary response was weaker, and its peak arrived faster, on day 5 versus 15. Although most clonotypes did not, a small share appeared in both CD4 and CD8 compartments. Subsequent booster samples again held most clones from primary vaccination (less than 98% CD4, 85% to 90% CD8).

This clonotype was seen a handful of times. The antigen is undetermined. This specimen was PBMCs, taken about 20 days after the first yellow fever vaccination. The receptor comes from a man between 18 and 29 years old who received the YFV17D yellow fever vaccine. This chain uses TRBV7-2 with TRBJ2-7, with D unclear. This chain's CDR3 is CASSLFKGTYEQYF. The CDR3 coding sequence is TGTGCCAGCAGCTTGTTTAAGGGCACCTACGAGCAGTACTTC.